This TCR beta chain comes out of a study of T cell responses to AZD1222 COVID-19 vaccine. Trimming pared 2 bases from V and 5 bases from J, leaving 7 bases between. Per germline, CDR1 LGHDT and CDR2 YNNKEL (reference sequence). This CDR3 has 13 amino acids. The method was immunoSEQ multiplex PCR; TCRdb's version includes in-frame clones alone and lacks a portion of them. The data show 98,000 or so clones, with approximately 84% seen just once and over 12% held by the top ten. V usage is TRBV3-1 (or the pseudogene TRBV3-2) and J usage is TRBJ2-1, with unresolved D. The receptor was derived from an adult who received the AZD1222 COVID-19 vaccine. The sequencing here drew on peripheral blood, taken 28 days after the second AZD1222 dose. The CDR3, as DNA: TGTGCCAGCAGCCAAATGGGGAACAATGAGCAGTTCTTC. It is translated as CASSQMGNNEQFF.